Following are 19 T cell receptor beta chains from one sample sequenced in a study of T-cell memory formation after mild COVID-19. TCRdb analysed the 5' RACE reads with MiXCR anew, one entry per CDR3 protein. The sample holds a few hundred thousand distinct CDR3 sequences, around a quarter seen once. The sample was PBMCs or a T cell subset sorted from them (not recorded which). The receptor source for this set is an adult woman who had mild COVID-19 (a few samples of this study predate the infection). Cell type and time point are not known.

The chain uses TRBV4-2 and TRBJ2-2; 9 positions match TRBD1. V was pared by 1 base and J by 1 base, with 4 bases of the junction left unmatched. Germline CDR1 and CDR2: LGHNA and YNFKEQ. The length of the CDR3 is 17 residues. CDR3 bases: TGTGCCAGCAGCCAAGCCCGGACAGGGGTGAACACCGGGGAGCTGTTTTTT. This encodes CASSQARTGVNTGELFF.

The gene calls are TRBV27 and TRBJ2-3; D unresolved. The CDR3 runs to 13 residues. Trimming took off 5 bases at V and 3 bases at J, with 9 bases between the two ends. Germline-derived CDR1 and CDR2 are MNHEY and SMNVEV (reference sequence). CDR3 amino acids: CASSGFATDTQYF. The CDR3 nucleotides are TGTGCCAGCAGTGGGTTTGCTACAGATACGCAGTATTTT.

This clonotype was seen more than once but under ten times. The chain employs TRBV29-1 and TRBJ2-1, with D perhaps assigned TRBD1 or TRBD2 (5 bases each). V lost 4 bases to trimming and J lost 10 bases, with 14 bases between them. This CDR3 comprises 12 residues. Looked up from germline, CDR1 is SQVTM and CDR2 is ANQGSEA. The CDR3: CSVAGDPPEQFF. Written as DNA, the CDR3 is TGCAGCGTTGCCGGGGACCCTCCAGAGCAGTTCTTC.

This rearrangement joins TRBV19 to TRBJ1-2; unclear D gene. The CDR3 spans 13 residues. Germline CDR1 LNHDA, CDR2 SQIVND (reference sequence). Trimming stripped 7 bases from V and 3 bases from J, with 12 bases between. The CDR3 coding sequence is TGTGCCAGTAACAAGGACGGATACTATGGCTACACCTTC. Translated: CASNKDGYYGYTF.

The chain recombines TRBV30 with TRBJ2-1; tentatively, D is TRBD2 (6 bases). Deletions cut 2 bases from V and 1 base from J, with 15 bases between. CDR3 length: 16 residues. Per the germline V gene, CDR1 is GTSNPN and CDR2 is SVGIG (reference sequence). The CDR3 protein is CAWSRGVGGSYNEQFF. DNA for the CDR3: TGTGCCTGGAGTAGGGGTGTCGGGGGTTCCTACAATGAGCAGTTCTTC. The whole variable domain, remainder taken from reference TRBV30 and TRBJ2-1, is SQTIHQWPATLVQPVGSPLSLECTVEGTSNPNLYWYRQAAGRGLQLLFYSVGIGQISSEVPQNLSASRPQDRQFILSSKKLLLSDSGFYLCAWSRGVGGSYNEQFFGPGTRLTVL.

Many counts were recorded for this clonotype. The V gene is TRBV7-7, the J gene TRBJ2-1; 7 bases are shared with TRBD2. The CDR3 covers 13 residues. Germline V gene sequence: CDR1 SSHAT, CDR2 FNYEAQ (reference sequence). V lost 5 bases and J lost 13; bases outside the gene matches: 11. CDR3 nucleotide sequence: TGTGCCAGCAGCCCGGATGTGGGGGGGAGACAGTTCTTC. Amino acids: CASSPDVGGRQFF.

The sample holds a few counts of this clonotype. The chain joins TRBV28 to TRBJ2-1; perhaps TRBD2 as D (5 bases). V lost 6 bases, J lost 1 base, and 19 bases lay in between. CDR3 length: 17 amino acids. The germline gives CDR1 MDHEN, CDR2 SYDVKM. CDR3 DNA sequence: TGTGCCAGCAGCACTACTAGGATTTCACGGTCCTACAATGAGCAGTTCTTC. Amino acids: CASSTTRISRSYNEQFF.

In this sample, this clonotype turned up many times. The chain carries TRBV19 and TRBJ2-7; D is ambiguous. CDR3 length: 11 amino acids. Looked up from germline, CDR1 is LNHDA and CDR2 is SQIVND (reference sequence). With 1 base removed from V and 4 bases from J, the gap between germline ends came to 2 bases. The CDR3 bases are TGTGCCAGTAGTATAGGGTACGAGCAGTACTTC. As protein: CASSIGYEQYF. Combining the CDR3 with reference TRBV19 and TRBJ2-7 gives the whole variable domain DGGITQSPKYLFRKEGQNVTLSCEQNLNHDAMYWYRQDPGQGLRLIYYSQIVNDFQKGDIAEGYSVSREKKESFPLTVTSAQKNPTAFYLCASSIGYEQYFGPGTRLTVT.

The chain uses TRBV28 and TRBJ2-7; TRBD2 matches 7 bases. CDR1 and CDR2 from the germline V gene are MDHEN and SYDVKM. This CDR3 region has 15 residues. J was trimmed by 4 bases and V by 10 bases; bases with no gene match: 16. In nucleotides, the CDR3 is TGTGCCATCCGCCCCCTCGGAGGACTAGGGTACGAGCAGTACTTC. Translating gives CAIRPLGGLGYEQYF.

The CDR3 coding sequence is TGTGCCAGCAGCCTGTCAGGGCCCACGGCCTACGAGCAGTACTTC. Translation gives CASSLSGPTAYEQYF. The rearrangement uses TRBV7-2 and TRBJ2-7, with D possibly TRBD1 on 5 matching bases. The V gene's germline CDR1 is SGHTA and CDR2 FQGNSA. V gave up 5 bases and J gave up 2 bases, with 16 bases separating them. This CDR3 has 15 residues.

The chain recombines TRBV11-3 with TRBJ2-5, with D uncertain. Germline CDR1 reads SGHNT; CDR2 reads YENEEA. Between the trimmed V and J ends, which lost 0 bases and 5 bases, there was a span of 7 bases. The CDR3 runs to 13 residues. This CDR3 is CASSLDFRETQYF. The CDR3 region has the DNA TGTGCCAGCAGCTTAGATTTTCGGGAGACCCAGTACTTC.

This clonotype was observed once. The chain uses TRBV7-2 and TRBJ2-2; D is unresolved. This CDR3 is 17 amino acids long. V was cut by 5 bases and J by 0 bases, with 16 bases left in between. Germline V lookup: CDR1 SGHTA, CDR2 FQGNSA. CDR3 nucleotide sequence: TGTGCCAGCAGCCGAGTAGTCGGGCCGGCGAACACCGGGGAGCTGTTTTTT. Residues: CASSRVVGPANTGELFF.

This clonotype has more than one count but fewer than ten. The CDR3 DNA is TGTGCCAGCACAGGCAGAAGCACAGATACGCAGTATTTT. Its translation: CASTGRSTDTQYF. This rearrangement joins TRBV28 to TRBJ2-3; D unresolved. The CDR3 loop spans 13 amino acids. Germline loops: CDR1 MDHEN, CDR2 SYDVKM. V was shortened by 7 bases and J by 0 bases, with 8 bases between the two germline ends.

This sequence joins TRBV6-1 and TRBJ1-1; D unclear. The germline gives CDR1 MNHNS, CDR2 SASEGT. V lost 7 bases and J lost 7, with 16 bases in between. The CDR3 covers 13 residues. The CDR3 region is CASKYNVEREAFF. The CDR3 bases are TGTGCCAGCAAATACAACGTCGAACGTGAAGCTTTCTTT.

The rearrangement links TRBV27 to TRBJ1-6; D is unresolved. CDR1 and CDR2 from the germline V gene are MNHEY and SMNVEV (reference sequence). V shed 8 bases and J shed 5 bases, with 13 bases lying between them. This CDR3 region has 14 residues. The CDR3 region has the DNA TGTGCCAGCGCGAACATGAGGGATAATTCACCCCTCCACTTT. Translation gives CASANMRDNSPLHF.

This chain joins TRBV28 and TRBJ2-1, with TRBD1 matching over 8 bases. The germline gives CDR1 MDHEN, CDR2 SYDVKM. There are 14 residues in the CDR3. Losses at the gene ends were 1 base for V and 8 bases for J; bases not matched to a gene: 4. CDR3 protein: CASSLSRGLYEQFF. In DNA form, the CDR3 reads TGTGCCAGCAGTTTATCCAGGGGGCTCTATGAGCAGTTCTTC.

The chain carries TRBV12-5 and TRBJ2-5, with unresolved D. This CDR3 is 16 amino acids long. V lost 0 bases to trimming and J lost 3 bases, with 14 bases between them. Germline values: CDR1 LGHNT, CDR2 FRNRAP. CDR3 nucleotide sequence: TGTGCTAGTGGTTTGGTTCTACCAAGGCAGGAAGAGACCCAGTACTTC. Translated: CASGLVLPRQEETQYF. Drawing the rest from reference TRBV12-5 and TRBJ2-5, the complete variable domain is DARVTQTPRHKVTEMGQEVTMRCQPILGHNTVFWYRQTMMQGLELLAYFRNRAPLDDSGMPKDRFSAEMPDATLATLKIQPSEPRDSAVYFCASGLVLPRQEETQYFGPGTRLLVL.

The chain is built from TRBV2 and TRBJ2-7; D may match TRBD1 or TRBD2 (6 bases each). The V and J ends lost 3 bases and 3 bases respectively, with 12 bases between them. The CDR3 loop spans 14 amino acids. CDR1 and CDR2 from the germline V gene are SNHLY and FYNNEI. This CDR3 reads CASSETRGDYEQYF. CDR3 bases: TGTGCCAGCAGTGAGACTAGGGGGGACTACGAGCAGTACTTC.

This clonotype was detected many times. The V and J genes are TRBV7-8 and TRBJ2-2, with 8 bases fitting TRBD1. J lost 8 bases, V lost 5 bases, and 4 bases had no gene match. The CDR3 runs 13 residues. The germline V gene encodes CDR1 SGHVS and CDR2 FQNEAQ. In DNA, the CDR3 is TGTGCCAGCAGCAGGGGACAGGCTGGGGAGCTGTTTTTT. Translating it yields CASSRGQAGELFF.